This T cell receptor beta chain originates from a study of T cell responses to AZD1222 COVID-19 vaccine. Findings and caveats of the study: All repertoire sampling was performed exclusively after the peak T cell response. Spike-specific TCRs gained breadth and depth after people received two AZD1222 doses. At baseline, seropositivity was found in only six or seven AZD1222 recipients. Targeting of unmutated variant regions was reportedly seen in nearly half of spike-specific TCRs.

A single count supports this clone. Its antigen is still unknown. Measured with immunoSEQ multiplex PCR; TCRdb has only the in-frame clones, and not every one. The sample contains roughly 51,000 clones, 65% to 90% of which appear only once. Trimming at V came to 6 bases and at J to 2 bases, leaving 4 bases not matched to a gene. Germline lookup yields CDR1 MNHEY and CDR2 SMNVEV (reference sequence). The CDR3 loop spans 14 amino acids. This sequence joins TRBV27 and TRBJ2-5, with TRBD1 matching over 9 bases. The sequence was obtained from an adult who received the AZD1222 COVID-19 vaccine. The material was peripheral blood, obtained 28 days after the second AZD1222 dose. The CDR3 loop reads CASRVTGGQETQYF. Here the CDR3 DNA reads TGTGCCAGCAGAGTGACAGGGGGGCAAGAGACCCAGTACTTC.